These 23 T cell receptor beta chains were all obtained from the same sample, sequenced in a study of PD-1 blockade in classical Hodgkin lymphoma. Noted time point: newly diagnosed, previously untreated cHL patient sample. Only in-frame clones appear in the TCRdb table, and some are missing; sequencing was by immunoSEQ multiplex PCR. The sample has 15,000 to 20,000 clones, just under 85% seen once. The source material was peripheral blood mononuclear cells (PBMCs). The receptor source for this set is a human donor with classical Hodgkin lymphoma.

The gene calls are TRBV5-8 and TRBJ1-5; the D is unclear. V was shortened by 1 base and J by 10 bases, with 15 bases between the two germline ends. This CDR3 spans 14 amino acids. Germline CDR1 and CDR2: SGHTS and YDEGEE. The CDR3 protein is CASSLTPSLVPQHF. Here the CDR3 DNA reads TGTGCCAGCAGCTTGACTCCGTCTCTAGTACCCCAGCATTTT. The variable domain in full, with the rest retrieved from reference TRBV5-8 and TRBJ1-5, is EAGVTQSPTHLIKTRGQQATLRCSPISGHTSVYWYQQALGLGLQFLLWYDEGEERNRGNFPPRFSGRQFPNYSSELNVNALELEDSALYLCASSLTPSLVPQHFGDGTRLSIL.

The table lists this clone with a few counts. The genes are TRBV28 and TRBJ1-2; tentatively, D is TRBD1 (6 bases). This CDR3 has 17 residues. Germline CDR1 MDHEN, CDR2 SYDVKM. Trimming removed 3 bases at V and 2 bases at J, with 19 bases between. The DNA for the CDR3 is TGTGCCAGCAGTTTTAGCGGGACAACGTACGCGAACTATGGCTACACCTTC. Protein sequence: CASSFSGTTYANYGYTF.

This clone was detected once. This chain uses TRBV28 with TRBJ1-5; TRBD1 might be the D (5 bases). The CDR3 is made up of 15 amino acids. V shed 5 bases and J shed 8 bases, with 19 bases lying between them. The germline gives CDR1 MDHEN, CDR2 SYDVKM. CDR3 DNA: TGTGCCAGCAGTCCCGCACCGCACCAGGGAAAGCCCCAGCATTTT. It translates to CASSPAPHQGKPQHF.

This clone was recorded a few times. The chain is built from TRBV7-6 and TRBJ2-1; 16 nucleotides align to TRBD2. V trimming: 5 bases; J trimming: 6 bases; junction bases outside the gene matches: 7. CDR3 length: 17 amino acids. CDR1 is SGHVS and CDR2 is FNYEAQ in the germline V gene. The CDR3: CASSASGLAGGANEQFF. CDR3 coding DNA: TGTGCCAGCAGCGCCTCGGGACTAGCGGGAGGGGCCAATGAGCAGTTCTTC.

The chain combines TRBV5-1 with TRBJ2-7; D may match TRBD1 or TRBD2 (5 bases each). CDR1 and CDR2 from the germline V gene are SGHRS and YFSETQ. The CDR3 covers 15 residues. V was clipped by 0 bases and J by 6 bases, with 16 bases between them. The CDR3 reads CASSLAGGALSEQYF. The CDR3 nucleotides are TGCGCCAGCAGCTTGGCTGGGGGAGCCCTTTCCGAGCAGTACTTC.

The chain uses TRBV4-1 and TRBJ2-6, with D unresolved. Trimming left V 0 bases short and J 0 bases short, with 3 bases between. Germline assignment: CDR1 MGHRA and CDR2 YSYEKL. The CDR3 covers 15 residues. The CDR3: CASSQDNSGANVLTF. CDR3 nucleotide sequence: TGCGCCAGCAGCCAAGACAACTCTGGGGCCAACGTCCTGACTTTC.

The chain couples TRBV5-1 to TRBJ2-3; 7 bases align to TRBD1. Unmatched junction bases numbered 6, after V lost 0 bases and J lost 2 bases. The CDR3 runs 16 residues. Germline CDR1 is SGHRS and CDR2 is YFSETQ. The CDR3 sequence is CASSLVGTAITDTQYF. DNA of the CDR3: TGCGCCAGCAGCTTGGTTGGGACAGCTATCACAGATACGCAGTATTTT.

This clone was seen a single time. The V call is TRBV19, the J call TRBJ2-1; no clear D gene. CDR3 length equals 14 residues. V was clipped by 5 bases and J by 0 bases, with 8 bases between them. Germline CDR1 and CDR2: LNHDA and SQIVND (reference sequence). CDR3 bases: TGTGCCAGTAGTTCCGGAAGCTCCTACAATGAGCAGTTCTTC. This translates into CASSSGSSYNEQFF.

As regards this clone: The sample has other DNA sequences that encode this CDR3 too. This chain links TRBV7-6 with TRBJ2-7, with 13 bases fitting TRBD2. The V and J ends lost 1 base and 3 bases, in that order; junction bases with no gene match: 3. The germline V gene has CDR1 SGHVS and CDR2 FNYEAQ. The CDR3 loop spans 16 amino acids. DNA for the CDR3: TGTGCCAGCAGCTTAGGCGGACTAGCGGGAGACTACGAGCAGTACTTC. Translation: CASSLGGLAGDYEQYF. The full variable domain, completed using reference TRBV7-6 and TRBJ2-7, is GAGVSQSPRYKVTKRGQDVALRCDPISGHVSLYWYRQALGQGPEFLTYFNYEAQQDKSGLPNDRFSAERPEGSISTLTIQRTEQRDSAMYRCASSLGGLAGDYEQYFGPGTRLTVT.

This chain uses TRBV5-6 with TRBJ2-5; 7 nucleotides match TRBD1. There are 15 residues in the CDR3. After removal of 3 bases from V and 2 bases from J, the junction contained 7 bases not matched to a gene. Germline CDR1 reads SGHDT; CDR2 reads YYEEEE. CDR3 protein: CASSSGGQRQETQYF. The CDR3 DNA sequence: TGTGCCAGCAGCTCTGGGGGACAGAGACAAGAGACCCAGTACTTC.

V and J are TRBV15 and TRBJ1-2; 9 nucleotides match TRBD1. V gave up 3 bases and J gave up 7 bases; unmatched junction bases: 6. The CDR3 length is 14 residues. The germline V gene encodes CDR1 LNHNV and CDR2 YYDKDF (reference sequence). The CDR3 nucleotides read TGTGCCACCAGCAGGGACAGGGGTACTGGTGGCTACACCTTC. Its translation is CATSRDRGTGGYTF.

In its sample, this clone was seen a few times. The V gene is TRBV5-4, the J gene TRBJ1-1; 10 nucleotides match TRBD1. V lost 2 bases to trimming and J lost 3 bases; unmatched junction nucleotides: 1. Germline CDR1 is SGHNT and CDR2 is YYREEE (reference sequence). The CDR3 is 14 residues long. Written as DNA, the CDR3 is TGTGCCAGCAGCTTCGGACAGGGGGACACTGAAGCTTTCTTT. It specifies CASSFGQGDTEAFF.

The chain recombines TRBV5-1 with TRBJ2-5; weak D call: TRBD2 (7 bases). The V end lost 7 bases, the J end lost 4 bases, and 17 bases lay between the germline ends. Germline V gene data show CDR1 as SGHRS and CDR2 as YFSETQ. The CDR3 runs 14 residues. This CDR3 is CASSLRGLRETQYF. CDR3 bases: TGCGCCAGCTCCCTGCGGGGGCTTAGAGAGACCCAGTACTTC.

This clone is hyperexpanded. The V call is TRBV2, the J call TRBJ2-1; TRBD2 agrees at 15 bases. V dropped 4 bases and J dropped 8; count of bases not matched to a gene: 3. The V gene's germline CDR1 is SNHLY and CDR2 FYNNEI. The CDR3 has 15 amino acids. The CDR3 region has the DNA TGTGCCAGCAGTGGGACTAGCGGGGGGGTTTATGAGCAGTTCTTC. Its translation: CASSGTSGGVYEQFF. Full variable domain (remainder filled in from reference TRBV2 and TRBJ2-1): EPEVTQTPSHQVTQMGQEVILRCVPISNHLYFYWYRQILGQKVEFLVSFYNNEISEKSEIFDDQFSVERPDGSNFTLKIRSTKLEDSAMYFCASSGTSGGVYEQFFGPGTRLTVL.

The genes are TRBV7-2 and TRBJ1-5, with D perhaps matching TRBD1 (5 bases). Trimming stripped 1 base from V and 7 bases from J, with 11 bases between. There are 14 residues in the CDR3. Germline-derived CDR1 and CDR2 are SGHTA and FQGNSA. The CDR3 protein is CASSLGGVGQPQHF. The CDR3 coding sequence is TGTGCCAGCAGCTTAGGGGGGGTGGGGCAGCCCCAGCATTTT.

This clone was observed a single time. The J gene is TRBJ1-5, the V gene TRBV28; possibly TRBD1 for D (5 bases). The V end lost 6 bases, the J end lost 0 bases, and 12 bases lay between the germline ends. The CDR3 has 15 amino acids. From germline, CDR1 is MDHEN and CDR2 SYDVKM. CDR3 amino acids: CASSPGGVSNQPQHF. CDR3 nucleotides: TGTGCCAGCAGCCCGGGGGGGGTTAGCAATCAGCCCCAGCATTTT.

The chain is built from TRBV11-3 and TRBJ2-3; the D is unclear. CDR3 length: 14 residues. Trimming removed 2 bases from V and 2 bases from J, with 8 bases in between. Germline V gives CDR1 SGHNT, CDR2 YENEEA. CDR3 protein: CASSLSAVTDTQYF. In DNA, the CDR3 is TGTGCCAGCAGCTTAAGCGCAGTCACAGATACGCAGTATTTT.

V usage is TRBV6-5 and J usage is TRBJ1-2; D gene ambiguous. The length of the CDR3 is 13 residues. Deletions cut 5 bases from V and 7 bases from J, with 14 bases between. Germline V gene data show CDR1 as MNHEY and CDR2 as SVGAGI. The CDR3 sequence is CASSLGPASGYTF. Here the CDR3 DNA reads TGTGCCAGCAGTCTCGGACCAGCCAGTGGCTACACCTTC.

The sample holds a few counts of this clone. This chain connects TRBV6-4 to TRBJ2-1; D is perhaps TRBD1 (7 bases). Deletions cut 2 bases from V and 6 bases from J, with 11 bases between. This CDR3 contains 14 residues. The germline V gene has CDR1 MRHNA and CDR2 SNTAGT. The CDR3 DNA sequence: TGTGCCAGCAGTGACGCAGGGGGAGGCAATGAGCAGTTCTTC. This encodes CASSDAGGGNEQFF.

The rearrangement joins TRBV5-1 to TRBJ2-3; D is unresolved. The V gene's germline CDR1 is SGHRS and CDR2 YFSETQ. V was shortened by 5 bases and J by 0 bases, with 1 base between the two germline ends. There are 11 residues in the CDR3. CDR3 region: CASRSTDTQYF. As DNA, the CDR3 is TGCGCCAGCAGAAGCACAGATACGCAGTATTTT.

The genes are TRBV28 and TRBJ2-1; D might be TRBD2 (5 bases). CDR1 and CDR2 (germline): MDHEN, SYDVKM. This CDR3 has 18 amino acids. V lost 3 bases and J lost 0, with 18 bases in between. CDR3 sequence: CASSLLPKRMSSYNEQFF. CDR3 DNA sequence: TGTGCCAGCAGTTTGCTCCCCAAGCGGATGAGCTCCTACAATGAGCAGTTCTTC.

This chain's CDR3 is CASSPPAVPPYNEQFF. CDR3 DNA sequence: TGTGCCAGCTCACCACCGGCTGTCCCCCCTTACAATGAGCAGTTCTTC. This chain joins TRBV18 and TRBJ2-1, with unresolved D. Germline CDR1 reads KGHSH; CDR2 reads LQKENI. V was shortened by 0 bases and J by 4 bases, with 13 bases between the two germline ends. This CDR3 is built from 16 residues.

The chain is built from TRBV28 and TRBJ2-7; 7 bases match TRBD1. The CDR3 covers 15 residues. Germline CDR1 reads MDHEN; CDR2 reads SYDVKM. V was pared by 3 bases and J by 4 bases, with 9 bases of the junction left unmatched. This CDR3 reads CASSFGDPGGYEQYF. The CDR3 coding sequence is TGTGCCAGCAGTTTTGGGGATCCAGGGGGTTACGAGCAGTACTTC.